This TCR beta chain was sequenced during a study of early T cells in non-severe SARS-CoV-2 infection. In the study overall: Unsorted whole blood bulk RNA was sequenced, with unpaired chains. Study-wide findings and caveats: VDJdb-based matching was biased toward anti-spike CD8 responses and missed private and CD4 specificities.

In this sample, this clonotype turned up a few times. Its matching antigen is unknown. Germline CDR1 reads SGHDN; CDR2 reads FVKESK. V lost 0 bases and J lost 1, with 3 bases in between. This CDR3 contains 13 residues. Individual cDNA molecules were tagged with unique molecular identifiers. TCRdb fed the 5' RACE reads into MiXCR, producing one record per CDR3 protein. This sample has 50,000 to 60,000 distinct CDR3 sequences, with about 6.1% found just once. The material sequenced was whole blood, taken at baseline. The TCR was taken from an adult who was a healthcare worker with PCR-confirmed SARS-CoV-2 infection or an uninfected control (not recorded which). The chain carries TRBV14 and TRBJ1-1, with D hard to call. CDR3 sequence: CASSQDENTEAFF. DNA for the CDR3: TGTGCCAGCAGCCAAGACGAGAACACTGAAGCTTTCTTT.